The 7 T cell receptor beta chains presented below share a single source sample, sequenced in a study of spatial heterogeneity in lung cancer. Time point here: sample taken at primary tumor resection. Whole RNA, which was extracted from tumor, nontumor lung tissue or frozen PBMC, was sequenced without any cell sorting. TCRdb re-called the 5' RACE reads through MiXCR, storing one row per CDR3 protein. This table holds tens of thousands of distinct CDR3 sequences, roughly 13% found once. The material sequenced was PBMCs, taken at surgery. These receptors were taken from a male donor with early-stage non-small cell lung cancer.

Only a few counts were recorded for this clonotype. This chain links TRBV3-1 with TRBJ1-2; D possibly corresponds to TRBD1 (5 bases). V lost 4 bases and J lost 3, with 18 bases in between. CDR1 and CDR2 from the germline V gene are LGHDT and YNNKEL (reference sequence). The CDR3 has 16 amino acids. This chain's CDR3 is CASSPFRDARDYGYTF. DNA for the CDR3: TGTGCCAGCAGCCCATTCCGGGACGCAAGGGACTATGGCTACACCTTC.

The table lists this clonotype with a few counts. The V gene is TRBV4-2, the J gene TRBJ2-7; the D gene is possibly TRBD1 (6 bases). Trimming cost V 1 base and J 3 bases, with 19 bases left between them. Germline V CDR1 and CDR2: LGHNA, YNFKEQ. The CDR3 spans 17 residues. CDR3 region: CASSQVMATGNRYEQYF. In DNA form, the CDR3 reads TGTGCCAGCAGCCAAGTTATGGCCACAGGGAATCGCTACGAGCAGTACTTC.

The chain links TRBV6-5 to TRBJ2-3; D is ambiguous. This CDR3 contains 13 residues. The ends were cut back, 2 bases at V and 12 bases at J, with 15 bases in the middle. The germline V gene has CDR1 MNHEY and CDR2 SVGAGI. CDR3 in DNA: TGTGCCAGCAGTTACGGCAGAGAAGGTATACAGTATTTT. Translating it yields CASSYGREGIQYF.

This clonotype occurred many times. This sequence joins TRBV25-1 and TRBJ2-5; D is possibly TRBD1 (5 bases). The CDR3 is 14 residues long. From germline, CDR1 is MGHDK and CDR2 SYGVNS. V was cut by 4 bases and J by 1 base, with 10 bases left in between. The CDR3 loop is CASSAQDSQETQYF. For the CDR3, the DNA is TGTGCCAGCAGTGCACAGGATAGCCAAGAGACCCAGTACTTC.

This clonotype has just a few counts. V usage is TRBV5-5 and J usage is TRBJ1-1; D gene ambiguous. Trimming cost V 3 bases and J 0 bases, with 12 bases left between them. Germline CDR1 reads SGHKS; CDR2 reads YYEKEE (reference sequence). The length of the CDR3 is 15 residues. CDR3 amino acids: CASSSTTFMNTEAFF. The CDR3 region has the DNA TGTGCCAGCAGCTCGACAACTTTCATGAACACTGAAGCTTTCTTT.

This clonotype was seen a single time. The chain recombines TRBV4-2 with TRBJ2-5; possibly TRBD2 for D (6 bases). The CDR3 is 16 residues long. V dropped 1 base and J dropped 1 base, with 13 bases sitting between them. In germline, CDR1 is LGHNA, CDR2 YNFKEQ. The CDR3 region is CASSQGGMLVQETQYF. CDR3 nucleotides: TGTGCCAGCAGCCAAGGCGGGATGCTAGTCCAAGAGACCCAGTACTTC.

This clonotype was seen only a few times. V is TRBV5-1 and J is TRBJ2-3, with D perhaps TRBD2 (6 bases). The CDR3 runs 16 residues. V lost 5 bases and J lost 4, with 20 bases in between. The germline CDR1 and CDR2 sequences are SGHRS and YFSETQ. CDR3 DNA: TGCGCCAGCAGAACGGCAGCCCGCGGGGAACCAGATACGCAGTATTTT. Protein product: CASRTAARGEPDTQYF.